These 13 T cell receptor beta chains share one sample of origin, sequenced in a study of CD8+CD57+ T cells in acquired aplastic anemia. TCR beta VDJ and CDR3 profiling used genomic DNA as template. TCRdb ran MiXCR on the reads and lists one entry per CDR3 protein. The data hold around 400,000 distinct CDR3 sequences, with about two thirds observed a single time. The sample consisted of sorted CD4+, CD8+, or CD8+CD57+ T cells (not recorded which) from PBMCs. The receptor set was obtained from a human donor in good health, serving as a control.

Remarks on this clonotype: A read error is likely, as this CDR3 ends without the conserved phenylalanine or tryptophan. The chain uses TRBV2 and TRBJ1-3; D gene uncertain. Germline lookup yields CDR1 SNHLY and CDR2 FYNNEI. V lost 6 bases and J 1 base, leaving 10 bases between the germline ends. This CDR3 is built from 14 residues. CDR3 nucleotides: TGTGCCAGCAGCAGACGAGGATCTGGAAACACCATATATGAT. It codes for CASSRRGSGNTIYD.

The chain combines TRBV24-1 with TRBJ2-2; 7 bases are shared with TRBD1. The V and J ends lost 6 bases and 0 bases, in that order; junction bases with no gene match: 3. Germline values: CDR1 KGHDR, CDR2 SFDVKD. There are 15 residues in the CDR3. CDR3 coding DNA: TGTGCCACCAGTAGAGGACAGGCGAACACCGGGGAGCTGTTTTTT. This encodes CATSRGQANTGELFF.

This chain joins TRBV25-1 and TRBJ1-2; the match to TRBD1 covers 8 bases. Unmatched junction bases numbered 2, after V lost 1 base and J lost 4 bases. The germline gives CDR1 MGHDK, CDR2 SYGVNS. CDR3 length: 14 amino acids. The CDR3 DNA follows: TGTGCCAGCAGTGAATTGGACAGGGTCTATGGCTACACCTTC. Its protein product is CASSELDRVYGYTF.

In this sample, this clonotype turned up a few times. A single base separates this from a much larger clone, so it may be a read error. The chain combines TRBV25-1 with TRBJ1-1; no clear D gene. This CDR3 has 11 amino acids. V dropped 5 bases and J dropped 8 bases, with 9 bases sitting between them. Germline lookup yields CDR1 MGHDK and CDR2 SYGVNS. This chain's CDR3 is CASSPGDEAFF. CDR3 nucleotides: TGTGCCAGCAGTCCGGGTGACGAAGCTTTCTTT.

This clonotype was detected ten times or more. The DNA of the CDR3 is TGCAGTGCGCTGACTAGCGGGGGAGACTACGAGCAGTACTTC. Encoded protein: CSALTSGGDYEQYF. The chain couples TRBV20-1 to TRBJ2-7, with TRBD2 identical over 12 bases. Germline CDR1 is DFQATT and CDR2 is SNEGSKA (reference sequence). Trimming took 6 bases from V and 3 from J; bases not matched to a gene: 6. The CDR3 has 14 residues.

The chain has TRBV20-1 and TRBJ2-5; tentative D call: TRBD1 (5 bases). Between the trimmed V and J ends, which lost 2 bases and 5 bases, there was a span of 9 bases. This CDR3 has 12 residues. Looked up from germline, CDR1 is DFQATT and CDR2 is SNEGSKA (reference sequence). CDR3 residues: CSARQGMETQYF. In nucleotides, the CDR3 is TGCAGTGCTAGACAGGGCATGGAGACCCAGTACTTC.

A few counts support this clonotype. An end of the junction does not agree with germline; a read error may underlie this. The V call is TRBV7-2, the J call TRBJ1-2, with 11 bases matching TRBD1. The germline CDR1 and CDR2 sequences are SGHTA and FQGNSA. The CDR3 runs 14 residues. In DNA, the CDR3 is TGTGCCAGCAGTTTAGGACAGGGGGCGGGCGGCTACACCTTC. This sequence encodes CASSLGQGAGGYTF.

This clonotype was observed many times. This chain uses TRBV6-1 with TRBJ2-5; the D gene is possibly TRBD1 (5 bases). The CDR3 is 13 amino acids. Looked up from germline, CDR1 is MNHNS and CDR2 is SASEGT. V was shortened by 6 bases and J by 5 bases, with 13 bases between the two germline ends. The CDR3 loop reads CASRRAGLETQYF. The CDR3 DNA reads as TGTGCCAGCAGGAGAGCAGGGCTGGAGACCCAGTACTTC.

This clonotype was seen at least ten times. The V gene is TRBV29-1, the J gene TRBJ2-5, with TRBD1 matching 12 bases. The CDR3 extends over 14 amino acids. V shed 4 bases, J shed 5 bases, and the junction held 5 bases outside the gene matches. The germline V gene has CDR1 SQVTM and CDR2 ANQGSEA. The CDR3 DNA sequence: TGCAGCGTTGGGGGACAGGGGGCGTGGGAGACCCAGTACTTC. It translates to CSVGGQGAWETQYF. The full variable domain, completed using reference TRBV29-1 and TRBJ2-5, is SAVISQKPSRDICQRGTSLTIQCQVDSQVTMMFWYRQQPGQSLTLIATANQGSEATYESGFVIDKFPISRPNLTFSTLTVSNMSPEDSSIYLCSVGGQGAWETQYFGPGTRLLVL.

The chain combines TRBV20-1 with TRBJ2-7; TRBD1 matches 7 bases. The germline V gene encodes CDR1 DFQATT and CDR2 SNEGSKA (reference sequence). The V segment lost 4 bases and the J segment 13 bases; nucleotides outside the gene matches: 10. There are 11 residues in the CDR3. The CDR3 loop is CSATEGGRNYF. The CDR3 DNA sequence: TGCAGTGCTACTGAAGGGGGCAGAAATTACTTC.

V gene TRBV12-5 combines with J gene TRBJ1-1; no definite D call. CDR3 length equals 12 residues. CDR1 is LGHNT and CDR2 is FRNRAP in the germline V gene. CDR3 amino acids: CASRPSGTEAFF. DNA for the CDR3: TGTGCCAGCAGACCCAGTGGGACTGAAGCTTTCTTT.

The chain joins TRBV9 to TRBJ1-4, with 9 nucleotides matching TRBD1. This CDR3 has 15 amino acids. Germline assignment: CDR1 SGDLS and CDR2 YYNGEE. V was pared by 1 base and J by 5 bases, with 3 bases of the junction left unmatched. This chain's CDR3 is CASSVSGQGNEKLFF. In nucleotides, the CDR3 is TGTGCCAGCAGCGTATCAGGACAGGGGAATGAAAAACTGTTTTTT.

Many counts were recorded for this clonotype. The chain employs TRBV6-5 and TRBJ1-3; D perhaps matches TRBD1 (6 bases). The CDR3 is 14 amino acids. CDR1 and CDR2 from the germline V gene are MNHEY and SVGAGI. Between the trimmed V and J ends, which lost 6 bases and 4 bases, there was a span of 13 bases. Here the CDR3 DNA reads TGTGCCAGCAGGGTACAGGGTTCCGGAAACACCATATATTTT. It encodes CASRVQGSGNTIYF.